This T cell receptor (beta chain) was retrieved from a study of blood T cell repertoires in COVID-19. Across the study: Acute-phase and convalescent COVID-19 samples originated in the United States, Italy and Spain. The analysed material was cDNA or gDNA that came from T cells, B-cell-depleted T cells, or PBMCs.

Original processing methods: Amplification with reference gene primers provided the estimates of nucleated cell counts. Sequencing was performed with immunoSEQ multiplex PCR; in TCRdb, only in-frame clones are kept and a portion is missing. V and J calls and clone size are those listed in that table; D and trimming were worked out from the DNA. The data hold tens of thousands of clones, with around four fifths observed a single time. The CDR3 has 16 amino acids. The rearrangement joins TRBV21-1 to TRBJ1-5; TRBD1 was called by the table and not checked on the DNA. TRBV21-1 is shown as a pseudogene. This TCR derives from a man between 65 and 80 years old with acute or convalescent COVID-19. Sequencing was done on a sample of peripheral blood. DNA of the CDR3: TGTGCCAGCAGCAGTCTGACAGGGGGGACCAATCAGCCCCAGCATTTT. Its protein product is CASSSLTGGTNQPQHF.